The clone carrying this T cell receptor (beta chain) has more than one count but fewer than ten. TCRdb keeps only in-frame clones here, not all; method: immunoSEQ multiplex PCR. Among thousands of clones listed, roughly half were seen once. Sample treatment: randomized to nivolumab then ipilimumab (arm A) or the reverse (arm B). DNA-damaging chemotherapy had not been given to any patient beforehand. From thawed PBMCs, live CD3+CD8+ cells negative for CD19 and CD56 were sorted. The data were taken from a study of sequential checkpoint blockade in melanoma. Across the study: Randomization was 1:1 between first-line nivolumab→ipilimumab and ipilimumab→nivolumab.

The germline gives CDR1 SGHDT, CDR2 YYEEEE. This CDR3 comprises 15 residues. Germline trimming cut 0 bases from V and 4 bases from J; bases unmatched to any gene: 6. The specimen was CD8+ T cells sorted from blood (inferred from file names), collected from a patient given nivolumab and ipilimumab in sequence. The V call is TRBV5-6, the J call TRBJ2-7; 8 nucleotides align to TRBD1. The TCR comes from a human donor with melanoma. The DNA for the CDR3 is TGTGCCAGCAGCTTGGCTCCCGGGACAGGATACGAGCAGTACTTC. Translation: CASSLAPGTGYEQYF.